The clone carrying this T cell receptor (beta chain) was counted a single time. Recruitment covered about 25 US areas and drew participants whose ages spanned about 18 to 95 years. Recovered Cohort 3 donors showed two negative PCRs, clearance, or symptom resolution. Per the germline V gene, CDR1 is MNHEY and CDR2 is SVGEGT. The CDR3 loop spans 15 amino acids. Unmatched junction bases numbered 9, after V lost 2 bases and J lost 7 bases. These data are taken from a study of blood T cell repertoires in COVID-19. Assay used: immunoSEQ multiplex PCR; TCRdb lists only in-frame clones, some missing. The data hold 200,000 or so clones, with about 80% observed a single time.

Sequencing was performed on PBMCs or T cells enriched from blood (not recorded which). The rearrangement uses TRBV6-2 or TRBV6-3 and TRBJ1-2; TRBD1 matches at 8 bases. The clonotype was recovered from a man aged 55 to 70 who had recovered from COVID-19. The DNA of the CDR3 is TGTGCCAGCAGTTACGAAGGCAGGGGGCTTGGTGGCTACACCTTC. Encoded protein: CASSYEGRGLGGYTF.